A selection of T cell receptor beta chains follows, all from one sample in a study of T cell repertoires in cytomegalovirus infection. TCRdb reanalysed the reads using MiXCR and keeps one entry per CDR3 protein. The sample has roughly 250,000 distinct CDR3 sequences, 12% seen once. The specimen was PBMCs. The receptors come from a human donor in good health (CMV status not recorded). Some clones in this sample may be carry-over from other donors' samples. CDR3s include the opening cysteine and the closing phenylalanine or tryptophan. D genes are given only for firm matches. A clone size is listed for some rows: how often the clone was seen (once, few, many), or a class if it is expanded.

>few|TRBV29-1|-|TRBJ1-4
CSVSFPGATNEKLFF
TGCAGCGTTTCCTTCCCGGGTGCAACTAATGAAAAACTGTTTTTT
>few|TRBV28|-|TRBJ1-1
CAWGGNTEAFF
TGTGCCTGGGGGGGGAACACTGAAGCTTTCTTT
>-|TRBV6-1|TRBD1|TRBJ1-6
CASSFFRQGSYNSPLHF
TGTGCCAGCAGTTTCTTCCGACAGGGCTCCTATAATTCACCCCTCCACTTT
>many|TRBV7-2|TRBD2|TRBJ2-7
CASSPTGTSGYEQYF
TGTGCCAGCAGCCCTACAGGGACTAGCGGCTACGAGCAGTACTTC
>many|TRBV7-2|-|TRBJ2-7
CASSLEWAGLYEQYF
TGTGCCAGCAGCTTAGAGTGGGCGGGATTATACGAGCAGTACTTC
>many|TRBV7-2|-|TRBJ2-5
CASSLGDRRGKTQYF
TGTGCCAGCAGCTTAGGGGACCGCAGGGGAAAGACCCAGTACTTC
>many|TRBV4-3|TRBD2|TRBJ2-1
CASSFRGTSGGSYNEQFF
TGCGCCAGCAGCTTTCGCGGGACTAGCGGGGGGTCCTACAATGAGCAGTTCTTC
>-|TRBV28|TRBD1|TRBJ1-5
CASSTGGSGSAQHF
TGTGCCAGCAGCACAGGGGGGTCTGGTTCAGCCCAGCATTTT
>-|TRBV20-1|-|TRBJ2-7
CSARKVGDFSTSYEQYF
TGCAGTGCTAGAAAGGTCGGAGACTTCTCTACCTCCTACGAGCAGTACTTC
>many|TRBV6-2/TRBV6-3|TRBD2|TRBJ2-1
CASSSPSSGPMNEQFF
TGTGCCAGCAGCTCGCCGAGTAGCGGGCCCATGAATGAGCAGTTCTTC
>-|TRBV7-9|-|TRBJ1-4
CASSPGDDNEKLFF
TGTGCCAGCAGCCCCGGCGATGATAATGAAAAACTGTTTTTT
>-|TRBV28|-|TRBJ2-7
CASSLSPSARRGEQYF
TGTGCCAGCAGTTTAAGCCCTTCGGCCCGAAGGGGCGAGCAGTACTTC
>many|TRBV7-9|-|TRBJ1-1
CASSLEGGTEAFF
TGTGCCAGCAGCTTGGAGGGCGGAACTGAAGCTTTCTTT
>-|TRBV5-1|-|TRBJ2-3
CASSLDLANTQYF
TGCGCCAGCAGCTTGGACTTAGCAAATACGCAGTATTTT
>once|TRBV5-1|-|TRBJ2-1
CASSLVLPGLYNEQFF
TGCGCCAGCAGCTTGGTCCTTCCGGGACTCTACAATGAGCAGTTCTTC
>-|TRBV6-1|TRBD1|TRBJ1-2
CASRKGTGDYGYTF
TGTGCCAGCAGGAAGGGGACAGGGGACTATGGCTACACCTTC
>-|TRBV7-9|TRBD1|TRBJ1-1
CASSFAAGQGDTEAFF
TGTGCCAGCAGCTTCGCGGCTGGACAGGGGGACACTGAAGCTTTCTTT
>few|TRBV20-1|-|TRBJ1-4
CSATGTQNEKLFF
TGCAGTGCTACCGGGACCCAAAATGAAAAACTGTTTTTT
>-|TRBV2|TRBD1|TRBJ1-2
CASRTGFGANYGYTF
TGTGCCAGCAGGACAGGGTTTGGGGCTAACTATGGCTACACCTTC
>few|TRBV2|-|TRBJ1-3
CASSPFRQDRNTIYF
TGTGCCAGCAGCCCATTCCGACAGGATAGAAACACCATATATTTT
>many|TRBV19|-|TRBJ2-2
CASSIKDTGELFF
TGTGCCAGTAGTATCAAGGACACCGGGGAGCTGTTTTTT
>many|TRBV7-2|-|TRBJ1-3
CASSFEAPGATGNTIYF
TGTGCCAGCAGCTTTGAGGCTCCAGGGGCAACTGGAAACACCATATATTTT
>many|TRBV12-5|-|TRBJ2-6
CASGLVRGVGANVLTF
TGTGCTAGTGGTTTGGTACGAGGGGTTGGGGCCAACGTCCTGACTTTC
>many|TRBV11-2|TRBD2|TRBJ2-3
CASSSPKVSGRPHSTDTQYF
TGTGCCAGCAGCTCACCAAAGGTTAGCGGGAGGCCCCACAGCACAGATACGCAGTATTTT
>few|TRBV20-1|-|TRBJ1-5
CSASKPGTKIHQPQHF
TGCAGTGCTAGTAAGCCGGGGACAAAAATCCATCAGCCCCAGCATTTT
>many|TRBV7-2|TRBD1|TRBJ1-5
CASSQGQGAFQPQHF
TGTGCCAGCAGCCAGGGGCAGGGGGCCTTTCAGCCCCAGCATTTT
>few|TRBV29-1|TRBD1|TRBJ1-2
CSVDESGQADYGYTF
TGCAGCGTTGACGAATCGGGACAGGCTGACTATGGCTACACCTTC
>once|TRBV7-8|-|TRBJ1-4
CASSLTGQSTNEKLFF
TGTGCCAGCAGCTTGACCGGACAGTCAACTAATGAAAAACTGTTTTTT
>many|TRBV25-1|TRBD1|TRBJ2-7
CASRNTQGAHYEQYF
TGTGCCAGCAGGAATACCCAGGGGGCCCACTACGAGCAGTACTTC